A selection of T cell receptor beta chains follows, all from one sample in a study of graft-versus-host responses after intestinal transplantation. Here immunoSEQ multiplex PCR was the method, and the copy in TCRdb shows in-frame clones only, minus some. Among 100,000 to 140,000 clones listed, about nine tenths were seen once. For these receptors, no antigen is known. Here the sequenced sample was unstimulated CD4+ T cells sorted from spleen or lymph node cells, taken before transplant. These receptor sequences come from a human donor who was the organ donor for an intestinal transplant. CDR3s include the opening cysteine and the closing phenylalanine or tryptophan. D genes are given only for firm matches. Only part of the rows carry a size: once, few, many, or a class if the clone is expanded.

d_call	clone_size	v_call	j_call	cdr3_nt	cdr3_aa
-	-	TRBV27	TRBJ2-7	TGTGCCAGCATCCACTCCTGGGGGACTTCAACTTACGAGCAGTACTTC	CASIHSWGTSTYEQYF
-	-	TRBV7-5	TRBJ1-6	TGTGTCAGAAGCTTAGTTACGAGGGTGAGCTCCTATAATTCACCCCTCCACTTT	CVRSLVTRVSSYNSPLHF
TRBD1	-	TRBV5-1	TRBJ2-1	TGCGCCAGCAGCTTAGGACAGGGAGTCCATGAGCAGTTCTTC	CASSLGQGVHEQFF
-	few	TRBV19	TRBJ1-1	TGTGCCAGTAGCCGTAACCGGGGGGACACTGAAGCTTTCTTT	CASSRNRGDTEAFF
-	-	TRBV7-9	TRBJ2-7	TGTGCCAGCAGCCCAAGGGGGACGCCCCCCTACAAGCAGTACTTC	CASSPRGTPPYKQYF
TRBD1	-	TRBV27	TRBJ1-1	TGTGCCAGCAGTGTATACGGACAGGGGGTCACTGAAGCTTTCTTT	CASSVYGQGVTEAFF
-	once	TRBV5-1	TRBJ2-3	TGCGCCAGCAGCTTGGCCGCGGGGGCCCGCACAGATACGCAGTATTTT	CASSLAAGARTDTQYF
TRBD2	-	TRBV7-9	TRBJ2-1	TGTGCCAGCAGCTCGGGTCGGCTAGCGGGGAATGAGCAGTTCTTC	CASSSGRLAGNEQFF
-	-	TRBV4-1	TRBJ1-1	TGCGCCAGCAGCCAACCCGGGACAACGAACACTGAAGCTTTCTTT	CASSQPGTTNTEAFF
TRBD1	-	TRBV7-7	TRBJ2-7	TGTGCTAGCAGCTTGGGGCAGGGGGCCTACGAGCAGTACTTC	CASSLGQGAYEQYF
TRBD2	-	TRBV7-2	TRBJ2-3	TGTGCCAGCAGCTCAGGACTAGCGGGAGGAGATACGCAGTATTTT	CASSSGLAGGDTQYF
-	-	TRBV19	TRBJ2-1	TGTGCCAGTAGTATAGGGGGAAGTTTTAATGAGCAGTTCTTC	CASSIGGSFNEQFF
TRBD2	-	TRBV4-1	TRBJ2-1	TGCGCCAGCAGCCAGATCCTAGCGGCGAGCTCCTACAATGAGCAGTTCTTC	CASSQILAASSYNEQFF
-	-	TRBV6-6	TRBJ2-7	TGTGCCACCGCTTGGGACTCTAGGAGCGAGCAGTACTTC	CATAWDSRSEQYF
-	-	TRBV7-9	TRBJ2-2	TGTGCCAGCAGCCCAATGACGAACACCGGGGAGCTGTTTTTT	CASSPMTNTGELFF
TRBD2	-	TRBV11-3	TRBJ2-7	TGTGCCAGCAGCTCCAATAGCGGGAAGCAGTACTTC	CASSSNSGKQYF
TRBD1	-	TRBV7-2	TRBJ1-5	TGTGCCAGCAGCTTAGGACAGGGTGATCAGCCCCAGCATTTT	CASSLGQGDQPQHF
-	-	TRBV2	TRBJ1-1	TGTGCCAGCAGTGAATTAACCCGACAGTGGCACACTGAAGCTTTCTTT	CASSELTRQWHTEAFF
TRBD1	-	TRBV9	TRBJ2-7	TGTGCCAGCAGCGTTCAGGGGGACTCCTACGAGCAGTACTTC	CASSVQGDSYEQYF
-	-	TRBV29-1	TRBJ2-1	TGCAGCGTCTATTTCCGGGTTCGGAATGAGCAGTTCTTC	CSVYFRVRNEQFF
-	-	TRBV5-1	TRBJ2-7	TGCGCCAGGGATCGGGGGCACGAGCAGTACTTC	CARDRGHEQYF
-	-	TRBV7-2	TRBJ2-2	TGTGCCAGCAGCTTAGCGGGTACCGGGGAGCTGTTTTTT	CASSLAGTGELFF
-	-	TRBV15	TRBJ1-5	TGTGCCACCAGCAGAGATTCAGGGCTCCGGCCCCAGCATTTT	CATSRDSGLRPQHF
TRBD1	-	TRBV5-1	TRBJ2-1	TGCGCCAGCAGCTTGACAGGGGGTCCCAATGAGCAGTTCTTC	CASSLTGGPNEQFF